This TCR beta chain was documented in a study of vaccination effects on CD4 cells after COVID-19 (dated by TCRdb to between 2022 and 2023). Background on the whole study: The ViraFEST assay stimulated PBMC with viral peptide pools and then used TCR sequencing to identify antigen-specific CD4+ T cell clonotypes by expansion. Post-vaccine samples across the study were collected a median of 72 days after the second dose, with a range of 14 to 241. Each well held around 1.9 million PBMC cultured in IMDM containing around 5.1% human AB serum, 8.5 to 10 IU/ml IL-2 and gentamicin, along with 8 to 10 ug/ml peptides. SARS-CoV-2 spike-specific CD4+ TCR repertoires were compared before and after mRNA vaccination in COVID-19 convalescent patients and in infection-naive vaccine recipients. The full study included roughly 10 COVID-19 convalescent patients and a handful of SARS-CoV-2-naive healthy vaccine recipients. The Oncomine TCR Beta short-read assay on an Illumina iSeq 100 was used to sequence cultures from other donors in the study. The investigation overall reported the following: Among healthy vaccine recipients, nearly all vaccine-induced clones were SARS-CoV-2 mono-reactive, and only 1 of 255 was cross-reactive with common cold coronaviruses. Limitations of the study were the small number of convalescent patients and the absence of early post-infection timepoints. At late post-vaccination timepoints, both infection-induced and vaccine-induced clones showed marked clonal contraction, consistent with waning T cell responses.

The library was produced with the immunoSEQ multiplex PCR assay. DNA from the CD4+ T cells that had been cultured and isolated underwent TCR beta CDR3 sequencing. From the authors' description of their analysis: Non-productive TCR sequences were removed and reads were trimmed to the CDR3 region, keeping CDR3s of at least 7 amino acids. The MANAFEST web app was used to pick out antigen-specific clonotypes by comparing their expansion in peptide wells with that in reference cultures. To count as positive, a clone had to show expansion at FDR<0.05 compared with the reference and with all other wells, an odds ratio above 5, and a frequency above 0.1% in two replicate wells. Cross-reactive clonotypes were defined as significantly expanded in SARS-CoV-2 spike wells and in at least one common cold coronavirus spike condition. CDR3 similarity was assessed by Levenshtein distance using the stringdist R package, and unrooted trees were constructed with ape in R 3.6.1. TCRdb retrieved this table from immuneACCESS and kept in-frame rearrangements only. Not all clones are present; in checked studies, unresolved V genes account for under half, and no reason is known for the remainder. V, J and clone size are taken as reported in that table, and D and trimming were inferred from the DNA itself. The sample table contains around 40,000 clones; only one count was recorded for roughly 72% of them. In total, the top ten clones hold less than 10% of the sample.

The cysteine opens and the phenylalanine closes a CDR3 of 13 amino acids. CDR3 DNA is the only sequence kept; it has 39 bases, read in frame from the first base. Looking up the germline V gene (reference sequence) yields CDR1 LNHDA and CDR2 SQIVND. V loses 5 bases of germline sequence and J loses 1 base, and the interval between the two ends is 9 bases. After 10 to 11 days of culture, CD4+ T cells were isolated with the EasySep CD4+ T cell isolation kit. Each participant received two doses of an mRNA SARS-CoV-2 vaccine, either BNT162b2 or mRNA-1273. None of the healthy vaccine recipients had a prior SARS-CoV-2 infection, which was confirmed by nucleocapsid antibody tests that came back negative both before and after vaccination. On days 3 and 7, half of the culture medium was replaced with fresh IL-2-containing medium. Each peptide stimulation condition was cultured in triplicate wells unless otherwise noted. Using Ficoll-Paque Plus gradient centrifugation, PBMC were separated from whole blood and then either used fresh or cryopreserved at -140C. Genomic DNA was extracted from cultured CD4+ T cells with the QIAamp micro DNA kit.

The table lists this clone with a few counts. No cognate antigen has been identified for it. Per-base quality was not reported, and no clone a single base away is much larger than it. The TCR sequence derives from a human donor who received a COVID-19 vaccine. Sample: CD4+ T cells from PBMCs cultured without peptide, taken after COVID-19 vaccination. The chain links TRBV19 with TRBJ2-7, with no D gene named confidently. The CDR3 sequence is CASSFSVSYEQYF. In nucleotide form, the sequence is TGTGCCAGTAGTTTTTCGGTATCCTACGAGCAGTACTTC.